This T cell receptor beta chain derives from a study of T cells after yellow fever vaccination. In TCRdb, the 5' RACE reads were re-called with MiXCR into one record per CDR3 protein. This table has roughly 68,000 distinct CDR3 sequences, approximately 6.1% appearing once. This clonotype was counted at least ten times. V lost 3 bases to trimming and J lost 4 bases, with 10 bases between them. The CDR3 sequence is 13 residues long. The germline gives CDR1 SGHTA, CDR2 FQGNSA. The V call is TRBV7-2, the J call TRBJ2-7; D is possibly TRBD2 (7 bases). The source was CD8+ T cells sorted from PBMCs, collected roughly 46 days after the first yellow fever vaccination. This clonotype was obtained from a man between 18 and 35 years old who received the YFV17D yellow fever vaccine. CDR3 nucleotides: TGTGCCAGCAGCTTTGGGGGGGCTTACGAGCAGTACTTC. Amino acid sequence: CASSFGGAYEQYF. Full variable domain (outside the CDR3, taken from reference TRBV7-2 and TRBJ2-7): GAGVSQSPSNKVTEKGKDVELRCDPISGHTALYWYRQSLGQGLEFLIYFQGNSAPDKSGLPSDRFSAERTGGSVSTLTIQRTQQEDSAVYLCASSFGGAYEQYFGPGTRLTVT.